This TCR beta chain emerged from a study of beta chain features in type 1 diabetes. Overall study findings and caveats: All four CD4+ subsets of Type 1 diabetes patients contained TCRB CDR3s that were moderately but significantly shorter.

In this sample, this clone turned up a few times. Its specificity is unknown. A heparinised blood draw that averaged about 100 mL was obtained once from each donor. Sequenced material consisted of expressed TCRB transcripts (all of the isolated RNA was reverse transcribed). The repertoire was sequenced with immunoSEQ multiplex PCR; TCRdb's copy has only in-frame clones and lacks some. The sample lists around 280,000 clones, about 8.5% occurring once. This receptor was identified in a woman aged 18-29 years in good health. The sample was central memory CD4+ T cells from blood.

As DNA, the CDR3 is TGTGCCAGCAGCGCAAGAATCGGAGGGGGCGAGGAGACCCAGTACTTC. The encoded protein is CASSARIGGGEETQYF. This chain uses TRBV25-1 with TRBJ2-5; tentatively, D is TRBD1 (7 bases). From germline, CDR1 is MGHDK and CDR2 SYGVNS. This CDR3 is built from 16 residues. The ends were cut back, 6 bases at V and 5 bases at J, with 22 bases in the middle.